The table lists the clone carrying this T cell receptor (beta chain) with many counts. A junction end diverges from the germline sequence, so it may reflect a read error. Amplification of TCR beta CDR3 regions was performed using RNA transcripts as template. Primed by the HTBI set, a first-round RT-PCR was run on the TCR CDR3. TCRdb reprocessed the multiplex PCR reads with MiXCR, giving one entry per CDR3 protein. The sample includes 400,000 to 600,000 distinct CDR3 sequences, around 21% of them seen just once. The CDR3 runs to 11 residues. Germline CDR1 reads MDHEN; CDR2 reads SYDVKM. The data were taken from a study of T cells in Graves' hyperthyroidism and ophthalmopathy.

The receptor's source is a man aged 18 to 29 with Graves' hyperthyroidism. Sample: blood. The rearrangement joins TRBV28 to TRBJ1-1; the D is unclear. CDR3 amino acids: CASAQNAEAFF. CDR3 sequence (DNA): TGTGCCAGCGCCCAGAACGCTGAAGCTTTCTTT.